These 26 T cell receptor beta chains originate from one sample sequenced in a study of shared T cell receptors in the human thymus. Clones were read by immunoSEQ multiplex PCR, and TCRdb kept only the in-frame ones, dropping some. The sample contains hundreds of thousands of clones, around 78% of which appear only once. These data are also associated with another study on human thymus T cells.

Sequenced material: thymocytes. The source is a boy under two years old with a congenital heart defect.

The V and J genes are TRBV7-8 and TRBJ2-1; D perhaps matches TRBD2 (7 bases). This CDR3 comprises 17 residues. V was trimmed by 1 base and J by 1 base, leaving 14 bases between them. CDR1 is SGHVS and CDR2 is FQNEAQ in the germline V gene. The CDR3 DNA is TGTGCCAGCAGCTTAGGGACGGGGGGCCTTTCCTACAATGAGCAGTTCTTC. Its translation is CASSLGTGGLSYNEQFF.

CDR3 region: CASSSGTGGDEQYF. Written as DNA, the CDR3 is TGTGCCAGCAGCTCGGGGACAGGGGGCGACGAGCAGTACTTC. The chain has TRBV7-9 and TRBJ2-7; 12 positions agree with TRBD1. Germline V gives CDR1 SEHNR, CDR2 FQNEAQ (reference sequence). V shed 4 bases and J 5 bases; nucleotides not matched to a gene: 3. The CDR3 length is 14 residues.

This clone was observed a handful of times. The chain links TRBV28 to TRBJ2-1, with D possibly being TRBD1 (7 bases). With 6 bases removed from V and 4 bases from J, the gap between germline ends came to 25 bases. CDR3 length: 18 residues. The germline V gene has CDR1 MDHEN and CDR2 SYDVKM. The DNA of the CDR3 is TGTGCCAGCAGCCCTGTAGAGGGGGCGCGGGGACGGTACAATGAGCAGTTCTTC. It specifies CASSPVEGARGRYNEQFF. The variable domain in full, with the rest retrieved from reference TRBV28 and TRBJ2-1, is DVKVTQSSRYLVKRTGEKVFLECVQDMDHENMFWYRQDPGLGLRLIYFSYDVKMKEKGDIPEGYSVSREKKERFSLILESASTNQTSMYLCASSPVEGARGRYNEQFFGPGTRLTVL.

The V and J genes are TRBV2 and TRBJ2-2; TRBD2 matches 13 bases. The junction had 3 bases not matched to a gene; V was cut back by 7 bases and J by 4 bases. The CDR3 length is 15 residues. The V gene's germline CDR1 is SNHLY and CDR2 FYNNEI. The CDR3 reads CASKGLAGPTGELFF. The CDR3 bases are TGTGCCAGCAAGGGACTAGCGGGACCCACCGGGGAGCTGTTTTTT. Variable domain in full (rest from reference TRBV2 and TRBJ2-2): EPEVTQTPSHQVTQMGQEVILRCVPISNHLYFYWYRQILGQKVEFLVSFYNNEISEKSEIFDDQFSVERPDGSNFTLKIRSTKLEDSAMYFCASKGLAGPTGELFFGEGSRLTVL.

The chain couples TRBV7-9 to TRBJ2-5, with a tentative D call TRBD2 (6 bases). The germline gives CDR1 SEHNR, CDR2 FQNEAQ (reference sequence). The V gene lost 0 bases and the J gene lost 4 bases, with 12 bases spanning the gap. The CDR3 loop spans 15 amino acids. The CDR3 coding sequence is TGTGCCAGCAGCTTAGCGGGAGGTCGCCCAGAGACCCAGTACTTC. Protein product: CASSLAGGRPETQYF.

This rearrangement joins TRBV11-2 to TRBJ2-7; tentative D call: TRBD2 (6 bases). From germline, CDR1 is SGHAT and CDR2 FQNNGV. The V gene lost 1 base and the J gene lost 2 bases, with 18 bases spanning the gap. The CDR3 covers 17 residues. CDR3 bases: TGTGCCAGCAGCTTAGGAGGAGCGGGCGGAGGCCCCTACGAGCAGTACTTC. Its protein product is CASSLGGAGGGPYEQYF. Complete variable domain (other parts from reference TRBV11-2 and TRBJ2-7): EAGVAQSPRYKIIEKRQSVAFWCNPISGHATLYWYQQILGQGPKLLIQFQNNGVVDDSQLPKDRFSAERLKGVDSTLKIQPAKLEDSAVYLCASSLGGAGGGPYEQYFGPGTRLTVT.

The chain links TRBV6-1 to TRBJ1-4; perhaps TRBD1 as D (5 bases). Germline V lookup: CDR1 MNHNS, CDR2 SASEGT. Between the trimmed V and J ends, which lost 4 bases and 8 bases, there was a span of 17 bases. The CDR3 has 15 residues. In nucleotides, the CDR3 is TGTGCCAGCAGTGGCTTTACGCAGGGTGGCGAAAAACTGTTTTTT. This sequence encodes CASSGFTQGGEKLFF.

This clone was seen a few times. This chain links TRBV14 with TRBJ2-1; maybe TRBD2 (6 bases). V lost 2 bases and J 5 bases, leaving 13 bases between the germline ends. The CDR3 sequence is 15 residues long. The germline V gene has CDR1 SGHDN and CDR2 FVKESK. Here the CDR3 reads CASSQTIQRDNEQFF. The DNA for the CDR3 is TGTGCCAGCAGCCAAACAATACAGCGGGACAATGAGCAGTTCTTC.

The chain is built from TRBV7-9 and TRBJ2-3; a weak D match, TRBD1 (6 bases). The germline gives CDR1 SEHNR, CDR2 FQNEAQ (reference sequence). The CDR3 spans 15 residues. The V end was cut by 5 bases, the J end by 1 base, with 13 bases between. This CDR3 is CASSLTGVGTDTQYF. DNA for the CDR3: TGTGCCAGCAGCCTGACAGGTGTAGGCACAGATACGCAGTATTTT.

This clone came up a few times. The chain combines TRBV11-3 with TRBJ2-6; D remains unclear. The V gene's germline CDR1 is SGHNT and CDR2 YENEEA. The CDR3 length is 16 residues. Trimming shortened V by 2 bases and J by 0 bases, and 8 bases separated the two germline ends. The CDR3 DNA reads TGTGCCAGCAGCTTAAGTCCGAGCTCTGGGGCCAACGTCCTGACTTTC. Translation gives CASSLSPSSGANVLTF.

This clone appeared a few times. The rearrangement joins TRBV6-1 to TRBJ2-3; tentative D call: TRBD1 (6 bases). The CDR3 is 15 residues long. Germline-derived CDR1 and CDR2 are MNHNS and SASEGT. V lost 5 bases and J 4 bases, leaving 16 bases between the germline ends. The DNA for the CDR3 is TGTGCCAGCAGTCAGGCAGGGGTAGTTGCAGATACGCAGTATTTT. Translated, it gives CASSQAGVVADTQYF.

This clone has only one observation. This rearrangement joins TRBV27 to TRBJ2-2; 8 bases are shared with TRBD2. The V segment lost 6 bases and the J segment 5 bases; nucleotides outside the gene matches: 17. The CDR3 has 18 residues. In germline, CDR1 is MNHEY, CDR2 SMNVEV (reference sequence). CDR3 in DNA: TGTGCCAGCAGCTCTGGATGGAGCGGGAGTTTGGGTACCGGGGAGCTGTTTTTT. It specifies CASSSGWSGSLGTGELFF.

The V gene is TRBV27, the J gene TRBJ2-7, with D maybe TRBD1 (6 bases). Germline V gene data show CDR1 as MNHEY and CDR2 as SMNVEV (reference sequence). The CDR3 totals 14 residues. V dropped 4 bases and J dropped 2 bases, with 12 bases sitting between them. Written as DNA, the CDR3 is TGTGCCAGCAGTTCGGCAGGGGTGGCCTACGAGCAGTACTTC. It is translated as CASSSAGVAYEQYF.

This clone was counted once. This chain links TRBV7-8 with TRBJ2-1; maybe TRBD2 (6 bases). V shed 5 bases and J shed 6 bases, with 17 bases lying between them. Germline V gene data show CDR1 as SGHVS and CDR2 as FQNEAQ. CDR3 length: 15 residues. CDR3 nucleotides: TGTGCCAGCAGCAAGCAACTAGCCGACTGCAATGAGCAGTTCTTC. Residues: CASSKQLADCNEQFF. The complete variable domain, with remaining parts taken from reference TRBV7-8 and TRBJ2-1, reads GAGVSQSPRYKVAKRGQDVALRCDPISGHVSLFWYQQALGQGPEFLTYFQNEAQLDKSGLPSDRFFAERPEGSVSTLKIQRTQQEDSAVYLCASSKQLADCNEQFFGPGTRLTVL.

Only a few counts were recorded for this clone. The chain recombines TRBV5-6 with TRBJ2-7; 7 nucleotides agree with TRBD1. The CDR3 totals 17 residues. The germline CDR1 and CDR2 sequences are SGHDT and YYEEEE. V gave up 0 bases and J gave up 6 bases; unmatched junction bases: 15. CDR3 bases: TGTGCCAGCAGCTTGGGCCCGGTTTTGGGACAGCCTCCCGAGCAGTACTTC. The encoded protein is CASSLGPVLGQPPEQYF.

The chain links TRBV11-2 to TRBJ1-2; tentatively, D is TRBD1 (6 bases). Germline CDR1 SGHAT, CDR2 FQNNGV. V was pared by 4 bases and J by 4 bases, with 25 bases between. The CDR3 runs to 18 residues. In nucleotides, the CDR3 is TGTGCCAGCAGCTCAGCAGGGGAGCGGCAGGAGTCCACCTATGGCTACACCTTC. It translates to CASSSAGERQESTYGYTF.

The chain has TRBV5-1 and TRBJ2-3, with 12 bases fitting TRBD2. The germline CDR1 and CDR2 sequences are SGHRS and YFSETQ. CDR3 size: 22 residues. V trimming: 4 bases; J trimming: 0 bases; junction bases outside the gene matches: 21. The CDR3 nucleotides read TGCGCCAGCAGCCTGGCTAGCGGGAGGGTCACCCCCCCCACCTGTAGCACAGATACGCAGTATTTT. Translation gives CASSLASGRVTPPTCSTDTQYF.

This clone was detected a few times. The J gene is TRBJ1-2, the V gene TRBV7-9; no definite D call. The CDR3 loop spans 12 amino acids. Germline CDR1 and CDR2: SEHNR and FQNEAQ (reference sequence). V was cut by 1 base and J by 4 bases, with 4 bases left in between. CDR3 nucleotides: TGTGCCAGCAGCTTAGACTCCTATGGCTACACCTTC. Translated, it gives CASSLDSYGYTF.

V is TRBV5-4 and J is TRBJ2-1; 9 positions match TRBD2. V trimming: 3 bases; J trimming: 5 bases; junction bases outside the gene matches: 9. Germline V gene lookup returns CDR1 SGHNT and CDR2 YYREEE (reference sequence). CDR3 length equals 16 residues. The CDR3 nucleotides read TGTGCCAGCAGCTATGGGGGGCTAGCGGGGAACAATGAGCAGTTCTTC. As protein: CASSYGGLAGNNEQFF.

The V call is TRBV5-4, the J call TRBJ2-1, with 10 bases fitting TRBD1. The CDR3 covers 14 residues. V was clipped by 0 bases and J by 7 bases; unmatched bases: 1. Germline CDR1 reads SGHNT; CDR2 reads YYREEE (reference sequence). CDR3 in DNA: TGTGCCAGCAGCTTGGGACAGGGGGCGAATGAGCAGTTCTTC. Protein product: CASSLGQGANEQFF.

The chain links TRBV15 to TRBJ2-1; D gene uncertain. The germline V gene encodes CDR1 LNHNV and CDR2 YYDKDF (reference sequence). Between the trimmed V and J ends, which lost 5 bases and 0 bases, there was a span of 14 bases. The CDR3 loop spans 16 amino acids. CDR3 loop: CATSPYYSSSYNEQFF. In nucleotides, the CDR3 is TGTGCCACCAGCCCTTATTACAGCAGCTCCTACAATGAGCAGTTCTTC.

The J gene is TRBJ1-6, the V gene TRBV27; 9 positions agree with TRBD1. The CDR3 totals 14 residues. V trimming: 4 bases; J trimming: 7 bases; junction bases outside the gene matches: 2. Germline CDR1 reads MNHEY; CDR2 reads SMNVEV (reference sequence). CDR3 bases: TGTGCCAGCAGTTCCGGGACAGGGAATTCACCCCTCCACTTT. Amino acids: CASSSGTGNSPLHF.

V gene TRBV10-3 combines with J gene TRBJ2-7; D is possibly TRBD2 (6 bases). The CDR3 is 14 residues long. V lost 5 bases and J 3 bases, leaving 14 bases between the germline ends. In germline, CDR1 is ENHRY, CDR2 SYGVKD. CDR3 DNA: TGTGCCATCAGTTTTGGGGGGACCTTCTACGAGCAGTACTTC. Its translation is CAISFGGTFYEQYF.

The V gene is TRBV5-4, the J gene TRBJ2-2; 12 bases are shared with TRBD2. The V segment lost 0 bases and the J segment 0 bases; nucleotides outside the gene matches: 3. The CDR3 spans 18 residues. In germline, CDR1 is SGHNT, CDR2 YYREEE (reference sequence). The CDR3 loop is CASSLGLAGATNTGELFF. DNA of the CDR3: TGTGCCAGCAGCTTGGGACTAGCGGGAGCGACGAACACCGGGGAGCTGTTTTTT.

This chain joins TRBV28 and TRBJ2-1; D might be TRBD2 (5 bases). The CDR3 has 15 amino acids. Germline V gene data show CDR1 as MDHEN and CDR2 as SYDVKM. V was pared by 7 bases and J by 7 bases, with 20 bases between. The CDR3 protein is CASIRYGPPGNEQFF. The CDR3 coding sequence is TGTGCCAGCATCCGTTACGGGCCCCCGGGGAATGAGCAGTTCTTC.

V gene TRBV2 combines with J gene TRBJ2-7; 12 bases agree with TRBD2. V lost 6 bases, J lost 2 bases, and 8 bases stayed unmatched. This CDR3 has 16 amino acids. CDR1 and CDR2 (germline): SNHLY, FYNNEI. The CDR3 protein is CASSNGLAGLPYEQYF. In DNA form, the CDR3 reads TGTGCCAGCAGCAATGGACTAGCGGGACTCCCCTACGAGCAGTACTTC.